The TCR beta chain under discussion was sequenced for a study of identical twins. Whole-study findings and limits: Modelling underestimated the level of out-of-frame TCR alpha sharing observed in monozygotic twins.

Germline-derived CDR1 and CDR2 are MNHEY and SVGAGI. The J segment lost 4 bases and the V segment lost 3 bases, leaving 1 base of the junction unmatched. The CDR3 is made up of 13 amino acids. A universal primer site was created by template switching, with the cDNA bearing unique molecular identifiers. TCRdb reprocessed the 5' RACE reads with MiXCR, giving one entry per CDR3 protein. The profile shows about 1.7 million distinct CDR3 sequences, under 35% of them singletons. This clonotype was found many times. Its target is unknown. Sequencing was carried out using cord blood. This clonotype originated in a newborn girl in good health. This rearrangement joins TRBV6-5 to TRBJ2-5; TRBD1 matches 8 bases. In DNA, the CDR3 is TGTGCCAGCAGTTATGGACAGGGAGAGACCCAGTACTTC. The encoded protein is CASSYGQGETQYF.